This TCR beta chain was observed in a study of radiotherapy plus CTLA-4 blockade in lung cancer. As for the study in general: Of the patients, 15% to 20% showed objective responses and roughly 30% attained disease control.

Focal radiation plus CTLA-4 blockade with ipilimumab was administered to patients who had chemo-refractory metastatic non-small-cell lung cancer. CDR1 is LNHNV, CDR2 YYDKDF, per germline (reference sequence). This CDR3 contains 12 residues. V lost 0 bases and J 7 bases, leaving 6 bases between the germline ends. Data came from immunoSEQ multiplex PCR; TCRdb stores just in-frame clones and leaves some out. The table records about 60,000 clones, 60% to 80% of them present only once. Study conclusions and caveats: Some TCR clones had been derived from tumors. These clones expanded in peripheral blood after radiotherapy plus ipilimumab.

As to this clone: Its specificity is not known.

The clonotype comes from a human donor with non-small cell lung cancer who had a complete response to radiotherapy plus ipilimumab. The gene calls are TRBV15 and TRBJ1-1; D is unclear. This specimen was peripheral blood, taken from a patient treated with radiotherapy plus ipilimumab. CDR3 protein: CATSRDRYEAFF. The CDR3 region has the DNA TGTGCCACCAGCAGAGACCGGTATGAAGCTTTCTTT.